Following are 14 T cell receptor beta chains from one sample sequenced in a study of OX40 agonist ivuxolimab in advanced cancers. Produced via immunoSEQ multiplex PCR; TCRdb's table is partial and in-frame only. The sample lists tens of thousands of clones, about nine tenths seen once, with approximately 2% in the top ten. This material consisted of CD4+ or CD8+ T cells sorted from blood, taken in a trial of the OX40 agonist ivuxolimab. These TCRs come from an adult with an advanced solid tumor such as melanoma, head and neck, liver or kidney cancer.

V and J are TRBV7-2 and TRBJ2-1; 7 bases align to TRBD2. Germline values: CDR1 SGHTA, CDR2 FQGNSA. The CDR3 runs 15 residues. V shed 4 bases, J shed 6 bases, and the junction held 9 bases outside the gene matches. The CDR3 DNA sequence: TGTGCCAGCAGCTCTCAGCGGGACCTCCGCAATGAGCAGTTCTTC. This encodes CASSSQRDLRNEQFF. Variable domain in full (rest from reference TRBV7-2 and TRBJ2-1): GAGVSQSPSNKVTEKGKDVELRCDPISGHTALYWYRQSLGQGLEFLIYFQGNSAPDKSGLPSDRFSAERTGGSVSTLTIQRTQQEDSAVYLCASSSQRDLRNEQFFGPGTRLTVL.

On this clone: Mismatch with germline at one junction end may stem from a read error. The rearrangement uses TRBV25-1 and TRBJ1-2, with TRBD1 matching over 11 bases. CDR1 MGHDK and CDR2 SYGVNS come from the germline V gene. The CDR3 is made up of 12 amino acids. CDR3 in DNA: TGTGCCAGCAGTGGGACAGGGGGCTTCAAAAACTTC. Its translation: CASSGTGGFKNF.

The chain's CDR3 is CASSLSTEYEQYF. The CDR3 DNA is TGTGCCAGCAGCTTATCAACAGAGTACGAGCAGTACTTC. This chain joins TRBV7-9 and TRBJ2-7; D is uncertain. The germline V and J ends were trimmed by 2 bases and 4 bases, with 9 bases remaining between them. CDR1 SEHNR and CDR2 FQNEAQ come from the germline V gene (reference sequence). CDR3 size: 13 residues.

The chain is built from TRBV5-4 and TRBJ2-7; 8 bases align to TRBD2. Germline lookup yields CDR1 SGHNT and CDR2 YYREEE (reference sequence). This CDR3 is built from 17 residues. The junction had 11 bases not matched to a gene; V was cut back by 0 bases and J by 3 bases. The CDR3 DNA reads as TGTGCCAGCAGCTTGGAAATAGGGCGGGGGGCCTACTACGAGCAGTACTTC. It encodes CASSLEIGRGAYYEQYF.

This sequence joins TRBV28 and TRBJ1-3, with 12 bases aligning to TRBD1. Germline-derived CDR1 and CDR2 are MDHEN and SYDVKM. Unmatched junction bases numbered 6, after V lost 3 bases and J lost 0 bases. The length of the CDR3 is 18 residues. CDR3 amino acids: CASSFPGQGARSGNTIYF. Here the CDR3 DNA reads TGTGCCAGCAGTTTTCCGGGACAGGGGGCTCGCTCTGGAAACACCATATATTTT.

The chain recombines TRBV7-2 with TRBJ2-3, with D perhaps matching TRBD2 (6 bases). Germline CDR1 and CDR2: SGHTA and FQGNSA. CDR3 length: 15 residues. Trimming cost V 5 bases and J 5 bases, with 17 bases left between them. The CDR3 DNA reads TGTGCCAGCAGCCCGAGGGGAGGTACGGGAGATACGCAGTATTTT. This codes for CASSPRGGTGDTQYF.

The CDR3 bases are TGTGCCAGCACTAGGGGGGGGTTCCAAGAGACCCAGTACTTC. It yields the protein CASTRGGFQETQYF. V is TRBV5-8 and J is TRBJ2-5; TRBD2 might be the D (7 bases). Per the germline V gene, CDR1 is SGHTS and CDR2 is YDEGEE. V lost 6 bases and J lost 1, with 13 bases in between. The CDR3 totals 14 residues. Complete variable domain (other parts from reference TRBV5-8 and TRBJ2-5): EAGVTQSPTHLIKTRGQQATLRCSPISGHTSVYWYQQALGLGLQFLLWYDEGEERNRGNFPPRFSGRQFPNYSSELNVNALELEDSALYLCASTRGGFQETQYFGPGTRLLVL.

The chain's CDR3 is CSAVGQLKTDNNEQFF. For the CDR3, the DNA is TGCAGCGCCGTGGGACAGTTGAAGACGGACAACAATGAGCAGTTCTTC. The chain carries TRBV29-1 and TRBJ2-1; 7 bases are a match to TRBD1. The V gene end was trimmed by 7 bases and the J gene end by 5 bases; junction bases not matched to a gene: 17. The CDR3 runs 16 residues. Germline assignment: CDR1 SQVTM and CDR2 ANQGSEA.

This clone occurred a few times. The V gene is TRBV27, the J gene TRBJ2-5, with unresolved D. With 3 bases removed from V and 4 bases from J, the gap between germline ends came to 15 bases. Germline CDR1 reads MNHEY; CDR2 reads SMNVEV (reference sequence). CDR3 length: 15 residues. CDR3 bases: TGTGCCAGCAGTTTCGGTCTAGGTGCGCGAGAGACCCAGTACTTC. This sequence encodes CASSFGLGARETQYF.

This rearrangement joins TRBV19 to TRBJ2-3; 14 nucleotides line up with TRBD2. V gave up 5 bases and J gave up 7 bases; unmatched junction bases: 11. Germline CDR1 is LNHDA and CDR2 is SQIVND (reference sequence). The length of the CDR3 is 17 residues. The DNA of the CDR3 is TGTGCCAGTAGTCAACTCGGGACTAGCGGGAGTGTGAATACGCAGTATTTT. This sequence encodes CASSQLGTSGSVNTQYF.

This chain uses TRBV5-1 with TRBJ1-2, with 12 bases matching TRBD1. J lost 3 bases, V lost 0 bases, and 9 bases had no gene match. This CDR3 has 18 residues. From germline, CDR1 is SGHRS and CDR2 YFSETQ. The CDR3 spells CASSLDGTGGRRDYGYTF. CDR3 sequence (DNA): TGCGCCAGCAGCTTGGATGGGACAGGGGGCCGTAGGGACTATGGCTACACCTTC.

The chain combines TRBV14 with TRBJ1-4; perhaps TRBD1 as D (5 bases). CDR1 and CDR2 from the germline V gene are SGHDN and FVKESK. There are 15 residues in the CDR3. V was pared by 0 bases and J by 10 bases, with 15 bases between. This CDR3 reads CASSQDASSQGKLFF. DNA of the CDR3: TGTGCCAGCAGCCAAGACGCCAGCTCCCAGGGAAAACTGTTTTTT.

The chain has TRBV18 and TRBJ2-3; D is uncertain. Germline values: CDR1 KGHSH, CDR2 LQKENI. V was trimmed by 3 bases and J by 0 bases, leaving 10 bases between them. This CDR3 contains 15 residues. The CDR3 spells CASSPRLDSTDTQYF. CDR3 nucleotide sequence: TGTGCCAGCTCACCTAGACTTGATAGCACAGATACGCAGTATTTT. Filled out from reference TRBV18 and TRBJ2-3, the complete variable domain reads NAGVMQNPRHLVRRRGQEARLRCSPMKGHSHVYWYRQLPEEGLKFMVYLQKENIIDESGMPKERFSAEFPKEGPSILRIQQVVRGDSAAYFCASSPRLDSTDTQYFGPGTRLTVL.

The J gene is TRBJ2-1, the V gene TRBV5-4; D not certain. Trimming removed 2 bases from V and 7 bases from J, with 10 bases in between. CDR3 length: 13 residues. Per germline, CDR1 SGHNT and CDR2 YYREEE (reference sequence). The CDR3 spells CASSLQTANEQFF. The CDR3 bases are TGTGCCAGCAGCTTACAAACAGCGAATGAGCAGTTCTTC.